These 26 T cell receptor beta chains share one sample of origin, sequenced in a study of T cells in Graves' hyperthyroidism and ophthalmopathy. Researchers amplified the TCR beta CDR3 regions from RNA transcripts. The HTBI set primed first-round TCR CDR3 RT-PCR. From the multiplex PCR reads, TCRdb called clonotypes with MiXCR, one entry per CDR3 protein. The repertoire holds around 620,000 distinct CDR3 sequences, with 12% to 15% as singletons. The sequenced sample was blood. The receptor source for this set is a woman aged 18-29 years with Graves' ophthalmopathy.

There are many counts of this clonotype. This chain uses TRBV12-3 or TRBV12-4 with TRBJ2-5; no definite D call. The V gene lost 3 bases and the J gene lost 5 bases, with 13 bases spanning the gap. This CDR3 spans 14 amino acids. CDR3 nucleotides: TGTGCCAGCAGTTTGTACTGGATCTGGGAGACCCAGTACTTC. Translation gives CASSLYWIWETQYF.

This clonotype was picked up many times. The J gene is TRBJ1-5, the V gene TRBV12-3 or TRBV12-4, with D possibly matching TRBD1 (5 bases). V was pared by 6 bases and J by 7 bases, with 16 bases between. The CDR3 length is 14 residues. CDR3: CASRTGGRGQPQHF. The CDR3 nucleotides read TGTGCCAGCAGAACCGGGGGGAGGGGACAGCCCCAGCATTTT.

This clonotype was counted only a few times. This chain joins TRBV6-2 or TRBV6-3 and TRBJ2-5; perhaps TRBD2 as D (7 bases). The CDR3 consists of 14 residues. The V end was cut by 6 bases, the J end by 1 base, with 12 bases between. Germline values: CDR1 MNHEY, CDR2 SVGEGT. The CDR3 sequence: CASRGGGGQETQYF. CDR3 DNA sequence: TGTGCCAGCAGAGGCGGGGGCGGCCAAGAGACCCAGTACTTC.

The table lists this clonotype with a few counts. This sequence joins TRBV12-3 or TRBV12-4 and TRBJ1-2, with D unclear. This CDR3 spans 14 amino acids. Trimming took off 8 bases at V and 4 bases at J, with 17 bases between the two ends. The CDR3 bases are TGTGCCAGCCCAACTGGCAGTACTCCCTATGGCTACACCTTC. Protein product: CASPTGSTPYGYTF.

The sample holds many counts of this clonotype. This chain connects TRBV3-1 to TRBJ1-1, with D possibly matching TRBD1 (6 bases). With 5 bases removed from V and 3 bases from J, the gap between germline ends came to 16 bases. Germline V gene lookup returns CDR1 LGHDT and CDR2 YNNKEL (reference sequence). This CDR3 is built from 15 residues. The CDR3 DNA reads as TGTGCCAGCAGCTATACCCAGGGGAGTGACACTGAAGCTTTCTTT. Its protein is CASSYTQGSDTEAFF.

This clonotype occurred many times. The gene calls are TRBV6-2 or TRBV6-3 and TRBJ2-7; 12 bases fit TRBD1. Germline V lookup: CDR1 MNHEY, CDR2 SVGEGT. With V trimmed by 2 bases and J by 1 base, 12 bases remained unmatched. The CDR3 runs to 19 residues. The CDR3 DNA sequence: TGTGCCAGCAGTTACCCGAGGGACAGGGGGCCGCGCATGTCCTACGAGCAGTACTTC. As protein: CASSYPRDRGPRMSYEQYF.

A note on this clonotype: A much larger clone sits a single nucleotide away, making a read error possible. The chain carries TRBV27 and TRBJ2-1; 11 nucleotides align to TRBD2. There are 17 residues in the CDR3. The V gene's germline CDR1 is MNHEY and CDR2 SMNVEV (reference sequence). V lost 6 bases, J lost 3 bases, and 10 bases stayed unmatched. The CDR3 region is CASSPQLAGVGYNEQFF. In DNA, the CDR3 is TGTGCCAGCAGCCCCCAACTAGCGGGAGTTGGCTACAATGAGCAGTTCTTC.

The V call is TRBV12-5, the J call TRBJ2-5, with 8 bases lining up with TRBD1. V lost 1 base and J lost 7; bases outside the gene matches: 11. There are 16 residues in the CDR3. CDR1 is LGHNT and CDR2 is FRNRAP in the germline V gene. The CDR3 DNA sequence: TGTGCTAGTGGTTTGGATCCAGGGGGCTCCGCGGTGACCCAGTACTTC. Translated: CASGLDPGGSAVTQYF.

At least ten counts were recorded for this clonotype. The chain combines TRBV20-1 with TRBJ2-1; the match to TRBD2 covers 9 bases. Trimming cost V 0 bases and J 7 bases; bases outside gene matches: 4. Germline V gene sequence: CDR1 DFQATT, CDR2 SNEGSKA (reference sequence). There are 14 residues in the CDR3. The CDR3 loop is CSARELAGKNEQFF. CDR3 sequence (DNA): TGCAGTGCTAGAGAGCTAGCGGGAAAAAATGAGCAGTTCTTC.

The chain joins TRBV27 to TRBJ2-1, with D perhaps matching TRBD2 (5 bases). The CDR3 is made up of 13 amino acids. Trimming cost V 5 bases and J 5 bases, with 10 bases left between them. Per germline, CDR1 MNHEY and CDR2 SMNVEV (reference sequence). DNA of the CDR3: TGTGCCAGCAGTGAAGCGGAACACAATGAGCAGTTCTTC. It specifies CASSEAEHNEQFF.

This rearrangement joins TRBV20-1 to TRBJ2-1, with a possible D match to TRBD2 (6 bases). The CDR3 is 14 amino acids. V lost 0 bases and J 12 bases, leaving 18 bases between the germline ends. Germline V gene data show CDR1 as DFQATT and CDR2 as SNEGSKA (reference sequence). In DNA form, the CDR3 reads TGCAGTGCTAGAGATGCTGGAGTGGGGGGTGTGCAGTTCTTC. This gives the protein CSARDAGVGGVQFF.

There are a few counts of this clonotype. The DNA of the CDR3 is TGTGCCAGCAGCTTAGGACACGGATATGGCTACACCTTC. Its protein is CASSLGHGYGYTF. The chain joins TRBV7-4 to TRBJ1-2; no reliable D call. The length of the CDR3 is 13 residues. Germline CDR1 reads SGHVT; CDR2 reads SQSDAQ. With 1 base removed from V and 5 bases from J, the gap between germline ends came to 8 bases.

The gene calls are TRBV4-3 and TRBJ2-5; no clear D. With 1 base removed from V and 5 bases from J, the gap between germline ends came to 17 bases. The CDR3 length is 16 residues. Germline V gene lookup returns CDR1 LGHNA and CDR2 YSLEER. The CDR3 sequence is CASSQASGGTGETQYF. CDR3 in DNA: TGCGCCAGCAGCCAAGCGAGTGGCGGTACCGGGGAGACCCAGTACTTC.

The sample holds many counts of this clonotype. The chain joins TRBV25-1 to TRBJ2-1, with 9 bases fitting TRBD2. V was clipped by 4 bases and J by 6 bases; unmatched bases: 13. The CDR3 is 17 amino acids. Germline V gene sequence: CDR1 MGHDK, CDR2 SYGVNS. The CDR3 nucleotides read TGTGCCAGCAGTGCCCTCCCCGGCGGGAGGGCCATCAATGAGCAGTTCTTC. Protein product: CASSALPGGRAINEQFF.

The chain uses TRBV19 and TRBJ2-3; TRBD2 agrees at 8 bases. The CDR3 consists of 20 residues. CDR1 is LNHDA, CDR2 SQIVND, per germline (reference sequence). V gave up 4 bases and J gave up 0 bases; unmatched junction bases: 18. The CDR3 DNA reads TGTGCCAGTAGTAAATGGCCACTAGCGGTAAAGATTACCAGCACAGATACGCAGTATTTT. This translates into CASSKWPLAVKITSTDTQYF.

This clonotype was detected only once. The chain is built from TRBV11-2 and TRBJ1-5, with TRBD1 matching over 10 bases. CDR1 and CDR2 (germline): SGHAT, FQNNGV. The CDR3 covers 15 residues. The V and J ends lost 5 bases and 6 bases, in that order; junction bases with no gene match: 7. The CDR3 region is CASSPGTGDGQPQHF. The CDR3 coding sequence is TGTGCCAGCAGCCCCGGGACAGGGGATGGTCAGCCCCAGCATTTT.

The chain employs TRBV10-3 and TRBJ2-7; 7 bases map to TRBD1. Germline CDR1 reads ENHRY; CDR2 reads SYGVKD. The CDR3 is 13 residues long. With V trimmed by 8 bases and J by 0 bases, 4 bases remained unmatched. CDR3 residues: CAIYDRDSYEQYF. The CDR3, as DNA: TGTGCCATCTATGACAGGGACTCCTACGAGCAGTACTTC.

This clonotype was observed many times. This chain joins TRBV24-1 and TRBJ2-6, with no clear D. Per germline, CDR1 KGHDR and CDR2 SFDVKD. The V end was cut by 1 base, the J end by 3 bases, with 9 bases between. This CDR3 spans 16 amino acids. This chain's CDR3 is CATSDFDERGANVLTF. Written as DNA, the CDR3 is TGTGCCACCAGTGATTTTGACGAGCGTGGGGCCAACGTCCTGACTTTC.

This clonotype was recorded at least ten times. The chain employs TRBV28 and TRBJ2-1; maybe TRBD2 (6 bases). With 1 base removed from V and 1 base from J, the gap between germline ends came to 8 bases. CDR1 and CDR2 (germline): MDHEN, SYDVKM. The CDR3 contains 15 residues. CDR3 DNA: TGTGCCAGCAGTTTATCCCGGGGGTCCTACAATGAGCAGTTCTTC. Its protein is CASSLSRGSYNEQFF.

This clonotype was recorded many times. The chain links TRBV11-2 to TRBJ2-5; 8 bases map to TRBD2. Germline V lookup: CDR1 SGHAT, CDR2 FQNNGV. The CDR3 sequence is 18 residues long. Trimming removed 3 bases from V and 8 bases from J; junction bases left unmatched: 20. CDR3 sequence reads: CASSFPPMDGRAGETQYF. The CDR3 DNA sequence: TGTGCCAGCAGCTTCCCCCCGATGGACGGGAGGGCCGGGGAAACCCAGTACTTC.

J is TRBJ2-7 and V is TRBV6-1; D assignment may be TRBD1 or TRBD2 (5 bases each). This CDR3 is 18 amino acids long. V gave up 5 bases and J gave up 3 bases, with 26 bases separating them. Germline CDR1 is MNHNS and CDR2 is SASEGT. Here the CDR3 reads CASSFPRTKLEGFYEQYF. As DNA, the CDR3 is TGTGCCAGCAGTTTTCCCCGGACAAAACTAGAGGGATTCTACGAGCAGTACTTC.

The J gene is TRBJ2-3, the V gene TRBV2; 11 positions agree with TRBD2. The ends lost 3 bases at V and 5 bases at J; junction bases unmatched: 7. The CDR3 totals 16 residues. Germline CDR1 reads SNHLY; CDR2 reads FYNNEI. For the CDR3, the DNA is TGTGCCAGCAGTGATCCGACTAGCGGGGTTGAAGATACGCAGTATTTT. It encodes CASSDPTSGVEDTQYF.

This clonotype was observed many times. This rearrangement joins TRBV5-8 to TRBJ1-2; possible D gene TRBD1, 6 bases. Germline-derived CDR1 and CDR2 are SGHTS and YDEGEE. Trimming removed 3 bases at V and 4 bases at J, with 7 bases between. The length of the CDR3 is 12 residues. The CDR3 protein is CASSSTGYGYTF. The CDR3 DNA reads TGTGCCAGCAGCTCGACAGGCTATGGCTACACCTTC. The full variable domain, its missing parts supplied by reference TRBV5-8 and TRBJ1-2, is EAGVTQSPTHLIKTRGQQATLRCSPISGHTSVYWYQQALGLGLQFLLWYDEGEERNRGNFPPRFSGRQFPNYSSELNVNALELEDSALYLCASSSTGYGYTFGSGTRLTVV.

This clonotype was counted ten times or more. The chain couples TRBV3-1 to TRBJ1-4; no clear D. The ends were cut back, 0 bases at V and 7 bases at J, with 12 bases in the middle. The CDR3 extends over 15 amino acids. Germline CDR1 LGHDT, CDR2 YNNKEL (reference sequence). The CDR3 DNA follows: TGTGCCAGCAGCCAAGATTCAACCCTCCTTGAAAAACTGTTTTTT. Its translation: CASSQDSTLLEKLFF.

This chain's CDR3 is CASSVGPGTGGYDEQYF. In DNA, the CDR3 is TGTGCCAGCAGCGTAGGGCCCGGGACAGGGGGCTATGACGAGCAGTACTTC. The genes are TRBV6-1 and TRBJ2-7, with 12 bases lining up with TRBD1. Trimming cost V 6 bases and J 5 bases; bases outside gene matches: 14. This CDR3 has 17 residues. Per germline, CDR1 MNHNS and CDR2 SASEGT.

This clonotype occurred a few times. The rearrangement joins TRBV12-3 or TRBV12-4 to TRBJ2-1; 10 bases agree with TRBD1. The V and J ends lost 7 bases and 2 bases, in that order; junction bases with no gene match: 26. The CDR3 is 22 residues long. The CDR3 loop is CASTMGQGNWAKGVIPYNEQFF. CDR3 nucleotide sequence: TGTGCCAGCACCATGGGACAGGGGAATTGGGCCAAGGGCGTGATTCCCTACAATGAGCAGTTCTTC.